In this sample, the clone carrying this T cell receptor (beta chain) turned up a few times. Its specificity is unknown. This sample is part of a study of beta chain features in type 1 diabetes. Across the study: Healthy donors and patients had similar age, gender and cell yields.

The CDR3 is 16 residues long. V shed 5 bases and J shed 5 bases, with 18 bases lying between them. CDR1 and CDR2 from the germline V gene are MDHEN and SYDVKM. Investigators reverse transcribed all isolated RNA, so they sequenced expressed TCRB transcripts. Data came from immunoSEQ multiplex PCR; TCRdb stores just in-frame clones and leaves some out. Among a few hundred thousand clones listed, 13% to 15% were seen once. On average, the one heparinised blood draw given by each donor was approximately 100 mL. Findings of the study overall: Shortening of TCRB CDR3s, moderate but significant, appeared in all four CD4+ subsets of Type 1 diabetes patients. Type 1 diabetes patients had VDJ junctions that carried fewer insertions and more deletions.

The sequenced sample was naive CD4+ T cells from blood. The TCR was taken from a young man with type 1 diabetes. The V and J genes are TRBV28 and TRBJ2-2; the D gene is possibly TRBD2 (5 bases). CDR3 region: CASSRGRGWGTGELFF. CDR3 bases: TGTGCCAGCAGTCGAGGACGGGGATGGGGAACCGGGGAGCTGTTTTTT.